The present entry profiles one T cell receptor (beta chain) with its context. The antigen is not known. These data originate in a study of graft-versus-host responses after intestinal transplantation. Study in general: Multivisceral, liver-intestinal, or isolated intestinal grafts were transplanted into recipients. Every recipient had anti-thymocyte globulin induction and roughly three years of tacrolimus plus steroids.

Measured with immunoSEQ multiplex PCR; TCRdb has only the in-frame clones, and not every one. The sample has 80,000 to 100,000 clones, about nine tenths seen once. Study results and limitations: Ileal or blood samples showed some GvH clones first, and such clones were also found in recipient marrow. Subjects displaying graft-donor T cell macrochimerism possessed elevated graft-versus-host to host-versus-graft clonal ratios inside allografts.

The V and J ends lost 4 bases and 1 base respectively, with 8 bases between them. This CDR3 spans 14 amino acids. Germline assignment: CDR1 ENHRY and CDR2 SYGVKD. The rearrangement joins TRBV10-3 to TRBJ2-4, with D perhaps matching TRBD1 (6 bases). The source is a human donor who was the organ donor for an intestinal transplant. The sequencing used unstimulated CD4+ T cells sorted from spleen or lymph node cells, collected before transplant. The CDR3 spells CAISATGAKNIQYF. The CDR3, as DNA: TGTGCCATCAGTGCAACAGGGGCCAAAAACATTCAGTACTTC.